Below are 29 T cell receptor beta chains sequenced from a single sample in a study of regulatory T cells in long-lasting Graves disease. Documented time point: newly diagnosed GD, antithyroid drugs for less than 3 months. Preparation of the TCR library used RNA extracted from PBMCs. According to the study, TCR beta libraries were built with iRepertoire HTBI primers and CDR3-region Arm-PCR. TCRdb redid the calling of the multiplex PCR reads with MiXCR, one entry per CDR3 protein. The sample shows 350,000 to 450,000 distinct CDR3 sequences, about 15% of them seen only once. A further study also used this sample, focusing on T cells in Graves' hyperthyroidism and ophthalmopathy.

This sample comprised peripheral blood mononuclear cells (PBMCs), obtained at new diagnosis, from a patient treated with antithyroid drugs. The receptors here all came from a woman aged 30 to 39 with Graves disease.

This clonotype was detected many times. The CDR3 DNA reads as TGTGCCAGCAGTGCCTTACAGCAGATAAACAATGAGCAGTTCTTC. Protein: CASSALQQINNEQFF. The genes are TRBV27 and TRBJ2-1, with D unclear. V was shortened by 5 bases and J by 5 bases, with 16 bases between the two germline ends. The CDR3 has 15 residues. The V gene's germline CDR1 is MNHEY and CDR2 SMNVEV (reference sequence).

This clonotype appeared many times. The chain carries TRBV5-4 and TRBJ2-5; 8 bases match TRBD1. Looked up from germline, CDR1 is SGHNT and CDR2 is YYREEE (reference sequence). Germline trimming cut 5 bases from V and 5 bases from J; bases unmatched to any gene: 11. The CDR3 is 15 residues long. In nucleotides, the CDR3 is TGTGCCAGCAGTCAACAGGGGGTTGGAGGGGAGACCCAGTACTTC. The encoded protein is CASSQQGVGGETQYF.

The chain is built from TRBV7-3 and TRBJ1-1; D gene ambiguous. Germline CDR1 reads SGHTA; CDR2 reads FQGTGA. Deletions cut 2 bases from V and 3 bases from J, with 10 bases between. This CDR3 has 14 residues. The CDR3 region is CASSLDGWDTEAFF. In DNA, the CDR3 is TGTGCCAGCAGCTTAGACGGATGGGACACTGAAGCTTTCTTT. The full variable domain, completed using reference TRBV7-3 and TRBJ1-1, is GAGVSQTPSNKVTEKGKYVELRCDPISGHTALYWYRQSLGQGPEFLIYFQGTGAADDSGLPNDRFFAVRPEGSVSTLKIQRTERGDSAVYLCASSLDGWDTEAFFGQGTRLTVV.

At least ten counts were recorded for this clonotype. The chain joins TRBV27 to TRBJ2-7, with D possibly being TRBD2 (5 bases). The V end was cut by 3 bases, the J end by 7 bases, with 19 bases between. CDR3 size: 15 residues. Germline CDR1 MNHEY, CDR2 SMNVEV (reference sequence). In DNA, the CDR3 is TGTGCCAGCAGTTTCGGTTTAGCGACCGTCGGGGAGCAGTACTTC. This encodes CASSFGLATVGEQYF.

The rearrangement links TRBV4-2 to TRBJ2-1; 9 nucleotides match TRBD1. The CDR3 loop spans 18 amino acids. V shed 0 bases and J 5 bases; nucleotides not matched to a gene: 11. Germline assignment: CDR1 LGHNA and CDR2 YNFKEQ. As DNA, the CDR3 is TGTGCCAGCAGCCAAGAGGGGGCCGGGACAGGGACCCACAATGAGCAGTTCTTC. Its protein is CASSQEGAGTGTHNEQFF.

With regard to this clonotype: Relative to the germline gene, one junction end is altered; a read error may explain this. The CDR3 sequence: CATSPPMGETQFF. The DNA for the CDR3 is TGTGCCACCTCACCACCGATGGGAGAGACCCAGTTCTTC. The chain recombines TRBV18 with TRBJ2-1; D may be TRBD2 (5 bases). Germline V gene lookup returns CDR1 KGHSH and CDR2 LQKENI. This CDR3 comprises 13 residues.

Ten or more counts support this clonotype. The rearrangement uses TRBV30 and TRBJ2-7; tentatively, D is TRBD1 or TRBD2 (5 bases each). The V end was cut by 5 bases, the J end by 6 bases, with 11 bases between. The CDR3 spans 11 residues. Germline V CDR1 and CDR2: GTSNPN, SVGIG (reference sequence). DNA of the CDR3: TGTGCCTGGGCCGGGGCCATCGAGCAGTACTTC. Encoded protein: CAWAGAIEQYF.

A note on this clonotype: A clone one base away is much larger, so this may be a read error. This chain connects TRBV10-3 to TRBJ1-5; D not certain. The ends were cut back, 4 bases at V and 4 bases at J, with 8 bases in the middle. The CDR3 has 13 residues. Germline V gene data show CDR1 as ENHRY and CDR2 as SYGVKD. The CDR3 nucleotides read TGTGCCATCAGTGGGGCAGCAAATCAGCCCCAGCATTTT. Protein: CAISGAANQPQHF.

This clonotype was detected a few times. This chain joins TRBV9 and TRBJ2-1; 10 bases map to TRBD2. This CDR3 region has 16 residues. The germline V gene has CDR1 SGDLS and CDR2 YYNGEE. Trimming cost V 1 base and J 2 bases; bases outside gene matches: 3. As DNA, the CDR3 is TGTGCCAGCAGCGTACTAGCGGGAGTCCCCTACAATGAGCAGTTCTTC. Residues: CASSVLAGVPYNEQFF.

The rearrangement links TRBV5-6 to TRBJ2-5; a possible D gene is TRBD2 (6 bases). Trimming removed 1 base from V and 2 bases from J, with 18 bases in between. Looked up from germline, CDR1 is SGHDT and CDR2 is YYEEEE. The CDR3 loop spans 17 amino acids. DNA for the CDR3: TGTGCCAGCAGCTTGTCGGTGTTGGGGGGAAAACAAGAGACCCAGTACTTC. Translating gives CASSLSVLGGKQETQYF.

This clonotype was recorded at least ten times. The J gene is TRBJ1-2, the V gene TRBV28; no definite D call. Trimming cost V 7 bases and J 4 bases, with 25 bases left between them. Looked up from germline, CDR1 is MDHEN and CDR2 is SYDVKM. The CDR3 covers 17 residues. For the CDR3, the DNA is TGTGCCAGCACCGGGCCCCGGGGAGCTGATAGAAGCTATGGCTACACCTTC. Its translation: CASTGPRGADRSYGYTF.

This clonotype has ten or more counts. The rearrangement uses TRBV28 and TRBJ2-1; D gene unclear. This CDR3 spans 13 amino acids. The germline CDR1 and CDR2 sequences are MDHEN and SYDVKM. V lost 1 base and J lost 6, with 7 bases in between. This chain's CDR3 is CASSLSQVNEQFF. CDR3 sequence (DNA): TGTGCCAGCAGTTTATCTCAGGTCAATGAGCAGTTCTTC.

This clonotype was counted many times. The V gene is TRBV6-1, the J gene TRBJ2-5, with a tentative D call TRBD1 (5 bases). Per the germline V gene, CDR1 is MNHNS and CDR2 is SASEGT. Trimming removed 7 bases from V and 2 bases from J, with 23 bases in between. The length of the CDR3 is 17 residues. In DNA form, the CDR3 reads TGTGCCAGCATGGGCCTTGATGTCGGTGACAGTCAAGAGACCCAGTACTTC. This encodes CASMGLDVGDSQETQYF.

The chain recombines TRBV29-1 with TRBJ2-1, with 8 bases matching TRBD1. The germline V gene encodes CDR1 SQVTM and CDR2 ANQGSEA. This CDR3 is 14 amino acids long. V lost 4 bases and J lost 9; bases outside the gene matches: 11. In DNA, the CDR3 is TGCAGCGTTGCTAGGACAGGGTCGTCCGGTGAGCAGTTCTTC. Translated: CSVARTGSSGEQFF.

Many counts were recorded for this clonotype. The chain combines TRBV27 with TRBJ2-3; D gene uncertain. The CDR3 has 15 residues. V lost 3 bases and J lost 4, with 14 bases in between. Germline-derived CDR1 and CDR2 are MNHEY and SMNVEV (reference sequence). CDR3 coding DNA: TGTGCCAGCAGTTTTTCGGTGTTTTCCCCAGATACGCAGTATTTT. The encoded protein is CASSFSVFSPDTQYF.

This clonotype was found many times. The V gene is TRBV11-2, the J gene TRBJ2-1; D is undetermined. The CDR3 has 13 amino acids. The ends were cut back, 5 bases at V and 7 bases at J, with 12 bases in the middle. The germline gives CDR1 SGHAT, CDR2 FQNNGV. DNA of the CDR3: TGTGCCAGCAGCGCCTACCACGGGAATGAGCAGTTCTTC. It yields the protein CASSAYHGNEQFF.

This clonotype showed up many times. The chain has TRBV3-1 and TRBJ2-5; no clear D. Germline CDR1 is LGHDT and CDR2 is YNNKEL (reference sequence). CDR3 length equals 13 residues. Trimming took 0 bases from V and 3 from J, leaving 5 bases between them. The CDR3 reads CASSQEDEETQYF. The CDR3 DNA follows: TGTGCCAGCAGCCAAGAGGATGAAGAGACCCAGTACTTC.

In nucleotides, the CDR3 is TGTGCCAGCAGTTTCACCGGACAGGGAGAGAACACTGAAGCTTTCTTT. Residues: CASSFTGQGENTEAFF. The V call is TRBV12-3 or TRBV12-4, the J call TRBJ1-1, with 8 bases lining up with TRBD1. J lost 1 base, V lost 3 bases, and 7 bases had no gene match. CDR3 length: 16 residues.

This clonotype has ten or more counts. The chain recombines TRBV29-1 with TRBJ2-3; D is unclear. The CDR3 totals 16 residues. Trimming removed 2 bases at V and 4 bases at J, with 19 bases between. Germline V lookup: CDR1 SQVTM, CDR2 ANQGSEA. CDR3 coding DNA: TGCAGCGTTGAACTGTGGAGTGCTCGGTCCCCAGATACGCAGTATTTT. Translated, it gives CSVELWSARSPDTQYF.

This clonotype was observed many times. The V gene is TRBV30, the J gene TRBJ2-2, with 8 positions matching TRBD2. In germline, CDR1 is GTSNPN, CDR2 SVGIG (reference sequence). Trimming removed 3 bases from V and 3 bases from J; junction bases left unmatched: 3. The CDR3 extends over 14 amino acids. CDR3 loop: CAWSGRGDTGELFF. The DNA for the CDR3 is TGTGCCTGGAGCGGGAGGGGCGACACCGGGGAGCTGTTTTTT.

This clonotype was counted many times. The chain links TRBV6-1 to TRBJ2-5; a possible D gene is TRBD2 (5 bases). Germline V gene lookup returns CDR1 MNHNS and CDR2 SASEGT. V was clipped by 6 bases and J by 4 bases, with 15 bases between them. This CDR3 spans 14 amino acids. The CDR3, as DNA: TGTGCCAGCAGGCCTCTTGGGAGACCAGAGACCCAGTACTTC. Its protein product is CASRPLGRPETQYF.

This clonotype appeared once. CDR3 coding DNA: TGTGCCAGTAGCTCCCTGGAGGGCCGGTGGGGCACAGATACGCAGTATTTT. Encoded protein: CASSSLEGRWGTDTQYF. V gene TRBV19 combines with J gene TRBJ2-3; D might be TRBD2 (6 bases). Germline V gene lookup returns CDR1 LNHDA and CDR2 SQIVND (reference sequence). V lost 6 bases and J 1 base, leaving 20 bases between the germline ends. The CDR3 covers 17 residues. The full variable domain, completed using reference TRBV19 and TRBJ2-3, is DGGITQSPKYLFRKEGQNVTLSCEQNLNHDAMYWYRQDPGQGLRLIYYSQIVNDFQKGDIAEGYSVSREKKESFPLTVTSAQKNPTAFYLCASSSLEGRWGTDTQYFGPGTRLTVL.

This clonotype was seen repeatedly, ten times or more. The J gene is TRBJ2-4, the V gene TRBV6-1; 7 bases are shared with TRBD1. The CDR3 has 17 amino acids. CDR1 and CDR2 (germline): MNHNS, SASEGT. V shed 8 bases and J 0 bases; nucleotides not matched to a gene: 13. The CDR3 DNA reads as TGTGCCAGCTCATTGACAGGGCCCAGCTCAGCCAAAAACATTCAGTACTTC. This encodes CASSLTGPSSAKNIQYF.

This clonotype was found many times. V and J are TRBV12-3 or TRBV12-4 and TRBJ1-3, with TRBD1 matching over 7 bases. The CDR3 has 12 amino acids. The CDR3 bases are TGTGCGCTAGGGACAGCTGGAAACACCATATATTTT. Its protein is CALGTAGNTIYF.

This clonotype came up many times. The J gene is TRBJ2-6, the V gene TRBV11-3; 7 bases map to TRBD2. Trimming cost V 4 bases and J 2 bases; bases outside gene matches: 5. This CDR3 region has 16 residues. The germline V gene has CDR1 SGHNT and CDR2 YENEEA. The CDR3 reads CASSSLGGPGANVLTF. The CDR3 nucleotides are TGTGCCAGCAGCTCCCTGGGAGGGCCTGGGGCCAACGTCCTGACTTTC.

In its sample, this clonotype was seen many times. The chain links TRBV20-1 to TRBJ2-1; either TRBD1 or TRBD2 may fit D (5 bases each). This CDR3 contains 16 residues. Per germline, CDR1 DFQATT and CDR2 SNEGSKA (reference sequence). V dropped 5 bases and J dropped 4 bases, with 21 bases sitting between them. In DNA form, the CDR3 reads TGCAGTGCTTTCGTAGTGGGTCGGGACCCTTACAATGAGCAGTTCTTC. Amino acid sequence: CSAFVVGRDPYNEQFF.

This clonotype has ten or more counts. The chain carries TRBV5-8 and TRBJ2-1, with TRBD2 as a possible D gene (6 bases). The germline V gene encodes CDR1 SGHTS and CDR2 YDEGEE. V shed 4 bases and J shed 0 bases, with 14 bases lying between them. The CDR3 loop spans 16 amino acids. The CDR3 is CASSIRRGSSYNEQFF. The CDR3 DNA follows: TGTGCCAGCAGCATCAGGCGGGGCAGCTCCTACAATGAGCAGTTCTTC.

This clonotype was recorded many times. The chain has TRBV20-1 and TRBJ1-6, with D possibly TRBD1 on 5 matching bases. This CDR3 has 14 amino acids. Germline V gene sequence: CDR1 DFQATT, CDR2 SNEGSKA (reference sequence). The V gene lost 7 bases and the J gene lost 7 bases, with 17 bases spanning the gap. In nucleotides, the CDR3 is TGCAGTGTAGACTGGAGGGACCTAAATTCACCCCTCCACTTT. Translation gives CSVDWRDLNSPLHF.

This clonotype came up once. This sequence is one base from a far larger clone and is likely a read error. The chain couples TRBV13 to TRBJ2-1; 14 nucleotides line up with TRBD2. With the DNA end fitting TRBJ2-3 better, the J assignment may be wrong. In germline, CDR1 is PRHDT, CDR2 FYEKMQ (reference sequence). This CDR3 region has 16 residues. This CDR3 is CASSDATSGRAYTQYF. DNA for the CDR3: TGTGCCAGCAGCGACGCGACTAGCGGGAGGGCCTACACGCAGTATTTT.